The T cell receptor (beta chain) under discussion was sequenced for a study of blood T cells in healthy people across ages. CDR3 length: 15 residues. After removal of 2 bases from V and 6 bases from J, the junction contained 5 bases not matched to a gene. CDR1 is SGHAT, CDR2 FQNNGV, per germline. This clonotype was picked up a small number of times. Through a sample-barcoded 5' primer and a J-beta primer mix, a second PCR was run for roughly 7 to 11 cycles. CDR3-containing paired-end reads numbered at least 2.5 million in each sample. TCRdb re-called the 5' RACE reads with MiXCR, one entry per CDR3 protein. Here the sample spans almost 800,000 distinct CDR3 sequences, about 62% being singletons.

This chain connects TRBV11-2 to TRBJ2-1; TRBD2 matches 9 bases. The receptor was derived from a man aged 25 to 40 in good health. Material: blood. CDR3 in DNA: TGTGCCAGCAGCTTACGAGCGGGAGGTGGCAATGAGCAGTTCTTC. This gives the protein CASSLRAGGGNEQFF.